These T cell receptor beta chains were read from a single sample in a study of CXCR3-negative and CXCR3-positive naive CD8 T cells. TCRdb re-analyzed the 5' RACE reads; it lists each CDR3 protein once, without DNA. This listing includes 4,800 or so distinct CDR3 sequences. Sequences were obtained from naive CXCR3- CD8+ T cells from blood. The receptors were sampled from a human donor in good health. Some clones in this sample may be carry-over from other donors' samples. Both conserved end residues are part of each CDR3. Each record gives: V gene, J gene, clone size, CDR3 protein. The size entry is marked missing in some rows and otherwise reads once, few, many or a size class.

TRBV28,TRBJ1-2,NA,CATEAAGGTNYGYTF
TRBV21-1,TRBJ2-7,NA,CASISTRWAEPYEQYF
TRBV13,TRBJ2-5,NA,CASRDAGTRKQETQHF
TRBV28,TRBJ2-7,NA,CASSLWDRGYEQYF
TRBV29-1,TRBJ2-7,NA,CSARDRGAHEQYF
TRBV20-1,TRBJ1-2,medium-sized,CSARETGTGTRRYGYTF
TRBV20-1,TRBJ2-7,NA,CSAWDYDRGGYEQYF
TRBV28,TRBJ1-5,medium-sized,CASSFSRAGAYSNQPQHF
TRBV29-1,TRBJ1-2,NA,CSVAGTDHGYTF
TRBV6-1,TRBJ2-1,NA,CASSPGAVTYNEQFF
TRBV29-1,TRBJ1-2,medium-sized,CSVEEGQDLRGYGYTF
TRBV29-1,TRBJ2-3,medium-sized,CSVEISGDTQYF
TRBV29-1,TRBJ1-1,NA,CSLAGSTEAFF
TRBV21-1,TRBJ2-7,NA,CASSKECTYEQYF
TRBV4-2,TRBJ1-2,NA,CASSQDRSTNYGYTF
TRBV9,TRBJ2-1,NA,CASSVGGVSTRDNEQFF
TRBV7-2,TRBJ2-1,NA,CASSLGYNEQFF
TRBV5-1,TRBJ2-1,NA,CASSWSAQPVDEQFF
TRBV5-6,TRBJ2-2,NA,CASRGTGELFF
TRBV12-3/TRBV12-4,TRBJ1-6,NA,CASSLRDTYSPLHF
TRBV29-1,TRBJ2-3,NA,CSVVRGSADTQYF
TRBV9,TRBJ2-5,medium-sized,CASSVWGGQETQYF
TRBV25-1,TRBJ1-1,medium-sized,CASTGSNTEAFF
TRBV6-5,TRBJ1-1,NA,CASSLGQGLEAFF
TRBV6-5,TRBJ2-1,medium-sized,CASSSSAGAHEQFF
TRBV30,TRBJ2-7,NA,CAWSEIGEQYF
TRBV20-1,TRBJ1-5,NA,CSALRLDPPGQPQHF
TRBV5-6,TRBJ2-7,medium-sized,CASSFGQPYEQYF